The clone carrying this TCR beta chain was observed at least ten times. Its antigen is undetermined. Time point in this sample: newly diagnosed GD, antithyroid drugs for less than 3 months. Extracted RNA from PBMCs served as the source of the TCR library. Diagnoses of Graves' disease were made by American Thyroid Association guidelines. This CDR3 has 16 residues. The V gene's germline CDR1 is LGHDT and CDR2 YNNKEL (reference sequence). The junction had 4 bases not matched to a gene; V was cut back by 4 bases and J by 3 bases. The record originates from a study of regulatory T cells in long-lasting Graves disease. Points from the study as a whole: Persistent Graves' patients showed reduced TCR diversity versus newly diagnosed patients.

Arm-PCR with iRepertoire HTBI primers amplified the CDR3 regions for these TCR beta libraries. Using its own MiXCR run on the multiplex PCR reads, TCRdb lists one record per CDR3 protein. This sample has 400,000 to 650,000 distinct CDR3 sequences, with around 16% found just once. These records were also assigned to another study, of T cells in Graves' hyperthyroidism and ophthalmopathy.

Material: peripheral blood mononuclear cells (PBMCs), obtained at new diagnosis, from a patient treated with antithyroid drugs. V and J are TRBV3-1 and TRBJ2-5; 14 nucleotides line up with TRBD2. This sequence was found in a woman aged 35-65 years with Graves disease. DNA for the CDR3: TGTGCCAGCAGCCGTGGGACTAGCGGGGGCGAAGAGACCCAGTACTTC. Protein sequence: CASSRGTSGGEETQYF.